This T cell receptor (beta chain) was recovered during a study of shared T cell receptors in the human thymus. Trimming removed 4 bases from V and 3 bases from J, with 8 bases in between. This CDR3 spans 13 amino acids. Germline CDR1 MGHDK, CDR2 SYGVNS. Sequencing was performed with immunoSEQ multiplex PCR; in TCRdb, only in-frame clones are kept and a portion is missing. The top ten hold about 0.013% of the sample, which has over 450,000 clones, around 78% seen once. The same data also contributed to another study, on human thymus T cells. From that report: Corrective surgery for congenital heart defects was being performed on the healthy Finnish infants who served as donors. Resections removed during corrective heart surgery provided the thymus tissue used. Seemingly biased V and J gene usage marked thymic and blood repertoires. Unrelated people showed highly overlapping thymic repertoires, related research reported.

The chain links TRBV25-1 to TRBJ2-3, with D possibly being TRBD2 (6 bases). The sequencing input was thymocytes. This TCR was sampled from a boy under two years old with a congenital heart defect. The CDR3 loop reads CASSAGVTDTQYF. DNA for the CDR3: TGTGCCAGCAGTGCGGGAGTTACAGATACGCAGTATTTT.